This T cell receptor beta chain is from a study of cytomegalovirus exposure and HLA in healthy donors. Turning to the study itself: Out of 150 million to 200 million T cells, an earlier analysis found more than 95 million unique TCR beta sequences in total.

The CDR3 consists of 19 residues. V lost 4 bases and J lost 1; bases outside the gene matches: 12. Germline CDR1 is MNHNS and CDR2 is SASEGT. This clone was found a few times. Its specificity is not known. PCR involved 60 Vbeta and 13 Jbeta primers. The repertoire was sequenced with immunoSEQ multiplex PCR; TCRdb's copy has only in-frame clones and lacks some. The table records 180,000 or so clones, over 70% of them present only once. General observations from the study: It was likely that a cluster of highly shared sequence variants was a sequencing artifact. According to the study, 160 or so TCR beta chains were cytomegalovirus-associated. Several of the most significant clusters appeared linked to common viral pathogens, based on a later analysis.

The chain has TRBV6-1 and TRBJ2-1; 11 nucleotides align to TRBD2. This clonotype was obtained from a male donor in good health and CMV-seronegative. Sequenced: PBMCs. The CDR3 DNA follows: TGTGCCAGCAGTGTTCGCATAGCGGGAGGGAGGATTTCCTACAATGAGCAGTTCTTC. As protein: CASSVRIAGGRISYNEQFF.